Listed here is a single T cell receptor (beta chain). The data were obtained in a study of blood T cell repertoires in COVID-19. Study-level background: From the United States, Italy and Spain came samples of acute and convalescent COVID-19. Sample material is recorded as cDNA or gDNA derived from T cells, B-cell-depleted T cells, or PBMCs.

In the authors' workflow: Nucleated cell number was recorded as an estimate derived from reference gene primer amplification. Clones were read by immunoSEQ multiplex PCR, and TCRdb kept only the in-frame ones, dropping some. V and J calls and clone size are as listed in that table; D and trimming were resolved from the DNA. The repertoire consists of about 350,000 clones, with more than 70% occurring once and the leading ten covering around 3.9%. In Seattle, patients joined the study during active infection and were tracked longitudinally. The receptor was isolated from an older woman with COVID-19, enrolled during active disease. Sequenced: peripheral blood.

The CDR3 nucleotides are TGTGCCATCAGTAACCCGGGACAGGGGGTGGGTGCGCAGTATTTT. Amino acids: CAISNPGQGVGAQYF. V and J are TRBV10-3 and TRBJ2-3; 11 positions agree with TRBD1. CDR3 length: 15 residues. Germline V gene data show CDR1 as ENHRY and CDR2 as SYGVKD. The V segment lost 5 bases and the J segment 10 bases; nucleotides outside the gene matches: 11.